This passage covers 12 T cell receptor beta chains from one sample sequenced in a study of T cells after yellow fever vaccination. From the 5' RACE reads, TCRdb called clonotypes with MiXCR, one entry per CDR3 protein. The sample carries approximately 150,000 distinct CDR3 sequences, 6.2% recorded once. Sequenced here: CD4+ T cells sorted from PBMCs, sampled on the day of the first yellow fever vaccination. The receptor set was obtained from a man between 18 and 29 years old who received the YFV17D yellow fever vaccine.

The table lists this clonotype with a few counts. V gene TRBV3-1 combines with J gene TRBJ1-1; D is unresolved. V was clipped by 1 base and J by 0 bases, with 15 bases between them. Looked up from germline, CDR1 is LGHDT and CDR2 is YNNKEL (reference sequence). This CDR3 contains 17 residues. In DNA form, the CDR3 reads TGTGCCAGCAGCCAAGGTGCGGGCGCGGGGATGAACACTGAAGCTTTCTTT. Protein: CASSQGAGAGMNTEAFF.

This clonotype was recorded at least ten times. The genes are TRBV7-9 and TRBJ2-3; no reliable D call. V dropped 1 base and J dropped 2 bases, with 10 bases sitting between them. The CDR3 is made up of 15 amino acids. CDR1 and CDR2 (germline): SEHNR, FQNEAQ (reference sequence). The CDR3 DNA is TGTGCCAGCAGCTTAGGCTCCAGGACCACAGATACGCAGTATTTT. This codes for CASSLGSRTTDTQYF.

This clonotype was detected many times. This rearrangement joins TRBV11-2 to TRBJ1-1; TRBD1 is a possible D gene (6 bases). The V end was cut by 4 bases, the J end by 1 base, with 19 bases between. The CDR3 is 17 amino acids. The germline gives CDR1 SGHAT, CDR2 FQNNGV. CDR3 sequence reads: CASSSTRGGHSNTEAFF. The CDR3 region has the DNA TGTGCCAGCAGCTCAACGCGAGGGGGACACTCGAACACTGAAGCTTTCTTT.

This clonotype was detected only a few times. This chain connects TRBV29-1 to TRBJ2-1; tentatively, D is TRBD1 or TRBD2 (5 bases each). Deletions cut 8 bases from V and 1 base from J, with 12 bases between. The CDR3 contains 13 residues. From germline, CDR1 is SQVTM and CDR2 ANQGSEA. The CDR3 here is CSWLGESYNEQFF. CDR3 sequence (DNA): TGCAGCTGGCTGGGGGAATCCTACAATGAGCAGTTCTTC.

In this sample, this clonotype turned up a few times. Sequence at one end of the junction differs from germline and may be a read error. The rearrangement uses TRBV7-7 and TRBJ2-3; TRBD1 matches at 7 bases. Germline CDR1 and CDR2: SSHAT and FNYEAQ (reference sequence). The CDR3 runs 15 residues. This CDR3 reads CASSLTGSSTDTQYF. DNA of the CDR3: TGTGCTAGCAGCTTGACAGGGAGTAGCACAGATACGCAGTATTTT. The whole variable domain, remainder taken from reference TRBV7-7 and TRBJ2-3, is GAGVSQSPRYKVTKRGQDVTLRCDPISSHATLYWYQQALGQGPEFLTYFNYEAQPDKSGLPSDRFSAERPEGSISTLTIQRTEQRDSAMYRCASSLTGSSTDTQYFGPGTRLTVL.

This clonotype was counted many times. This chain links TRBV5-1 with TRBJ2-6; 7 bases map to TRBD1. The CDR3 has 17 amino acids. The V segment lost 1 base and the J segment 0 bases; nucleotides outside the gene matches: 4. Germline CDR1 is SGHRS and CDR2 is YFSETQ. In nucleotides, the CDR3 is TGCGCCAGCAGCTTGTTGGCAGGGGGCTCTGGGGCCAACGTCCTGACTTTC. Its protein product is CASSLLAGGSGANVLTF. Complete variable domain (other parts from reference TRBV5-1 and TRBJ2-6): KAGVTQTPRYLIKTRGQQVTLSCSPISGHRSVSWYQQTPGQGLQFLFEYFSETQRNKGNFPGRFSGRQFSNSRSEMNVSTLELGDSALYLCASSLLAGGSGANVLTFGAGSRLTVL.

The rearrangement joins TRBV5-1 to TRBJ2-1; TRBD1 might be the D (6 bases). This CDR3 is 17 amino acids long. The V end was cut by 5 bases, the J end by 0 bases, with 18 bases between. Germline V CDR1 and CDR2: SGHRS, YFSETQ. CDR3 protein: CASRDRPDRFSYNEQFF. In nucleotides, the CDR3 is TGCGCCAGCAGAGACCGCCCTGACAGGTTCTCCTACAATGAGCAGTTCTTC.

The J gene is TRBJ1-4, the V gene TRBV24-1, with a possible D match to TRBD1 (5 bases). Trimming left V 4 bases short and J 7 bases short, with 15 bases between. The CDR3 contains 15 residues. Germline V CDR1 and CDR2: KGHDR, SFDVKD. The CDR3 sequence is CATSEARDVGEKLFF. CDR3 nucleotide sequence: TGTGCCACCAGTGAGGCACGGGACGTAGGTGAAAAACTGTTTTTT.

The chain couples TRBV11-2 to TRBJ2-1; 9 bases fit TRBD1. CDR3 size: 15 residues. Trimming took 2 bases from V and 6 from J; bases not matched to a gene: 5. Germline V gene sequence: CDR1 SGHAT, CDR2 FQNNGV. CDR3 sequence reads: CASSLPQGASNEQFF. The CDR3 DNA follows: TGTGCCAGCAGCTTACCACAGGGGGCCTCCAATGAGCAGTTCTTC. Based on the CDR3 plus reference TRBV11-2 and TRBJ2-1, the full variable domain is EAGVAQSPRYKIIEKRQSVAFWCNPISGHATLYWYQQILGQGPKLLIQFQNNGVVDDSQLPKDRFSAERLKGVDSTLKIQPAKLEDSAVYLCASSLPQGASNEQFFGPGTRLTVL.

The chain is built from TRBV5-4 and TRBJ2-3, with a tentative D call TRBD2 (6 bases). Germline CDR1 SGHNT, CDR2 YYREEE (reference sequence). The CDR3 extends over 14 amino acids. The V end lost 4 bases, the J end lost 2 bases, and 11 bases lay between the germline ends. The CDR3: CASSQAGTTDTQYF. The CDR3 bases are TGTGCCAGCAGCCAGGCGGGAACCACAGATACGCAGTATTTT.

This clonotype was counted ten times or more. The chain uses TRBV18 and TRBJ1-4; D call uncertain. The CDR3 extends over 13 amino acids. V was shortened by 2 bases and J by 4 bases, with 5 bases between the two germline ends. Germline CDR1 and CDR2: KGHSH and LQKENI. This chain's CDR3 is CASSPNSNEKLFF. The DNA for the CDR3 is TGTGCCAGCTCACCAAACAGTAATGAAAAACTGTTTTTT.

In this sample, this clonotype turned up many times. This chain links TRBV28 with TRBJ2-1; the D is unclear. Germline V lookup: CDR1 MDHEN, CDR2 SYDVKM. This CDR3 is 14 amino acids long. V lost 2 bases, J lost 0 bases, and 5 bases lay in between. The CDR3 DNA follows: TGTGCCAGCAGTTTAGCGGCCTCCTACAATGAGCAGTTCTTC. Translated: CASSLAASYNEQFF.